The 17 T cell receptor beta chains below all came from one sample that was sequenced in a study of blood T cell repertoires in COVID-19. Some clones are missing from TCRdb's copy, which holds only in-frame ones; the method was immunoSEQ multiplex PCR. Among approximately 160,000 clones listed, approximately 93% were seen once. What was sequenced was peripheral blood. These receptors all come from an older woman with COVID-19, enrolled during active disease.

The CDR3 spells CASSPQTVANTGELFF. Written as DNA, the CDR3 is TGTGCCAGCTCACCACAGACAGTCGCGAACACCGGGGAGCTGTTTTTT. The rearrangement joins TRBV18 to TRBJ2-2; TRBD1 might be the D (5 bases). Germline lookup yields CDR1 KGHSH and CDR2 LQKENI. This CDR3 is 16 amino acids long. V gave up 1 base and J gave up 0 bases, with 9 bases separating them.

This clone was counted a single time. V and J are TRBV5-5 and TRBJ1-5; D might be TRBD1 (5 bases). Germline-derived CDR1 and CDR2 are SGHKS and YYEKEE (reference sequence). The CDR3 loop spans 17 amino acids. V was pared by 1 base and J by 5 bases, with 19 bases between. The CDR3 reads CASSLSVETDRYQPQHF. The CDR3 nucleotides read TGTGCCAGCAGCTTGTCGGTCGAGACAGACAGATATCAGCCCCAGCATTTT.

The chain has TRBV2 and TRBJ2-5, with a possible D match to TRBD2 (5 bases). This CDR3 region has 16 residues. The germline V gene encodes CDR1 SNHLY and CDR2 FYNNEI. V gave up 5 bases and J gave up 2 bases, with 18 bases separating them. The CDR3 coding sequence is TGTGCCAGCAGTAGGACTCCCGAAGCTTTACAAGAGACCCAGTACTTC. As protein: CASSRTPEALQETQYF. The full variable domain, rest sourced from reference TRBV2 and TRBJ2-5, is EPEVTQTPSHQVTQMGQEVILRCVPISNHLYFYWYRQILGQKVEFLVSFYNNEISEKSEIFDDQFSVERPDGSNFTLKIRSTKLEDSAMYFCASSRTPEALQETQYFGPGTRLLVL.

CDR3 loop: CASSLDGETEAFF. CDR3 DNA sequence: TGTGCCAGCAGCTTAGACGGGGAAACTGAAGCTTTCTTT. V is TRBV11-2 and J is TRBJ1-1; no clear D. This CDR3 has 13 amino acids. The V end was cut by 0 bases, the J end by 5 bases, with 7 bases between. Germline loops: CDR1 SGHAT, CDR2 FQNNGV.

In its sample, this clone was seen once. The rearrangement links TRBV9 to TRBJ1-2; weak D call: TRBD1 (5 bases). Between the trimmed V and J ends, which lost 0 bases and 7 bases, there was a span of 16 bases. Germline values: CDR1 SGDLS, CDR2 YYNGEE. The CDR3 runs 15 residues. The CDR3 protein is CASSVGDWDPVGYTF. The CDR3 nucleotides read TGTGCCAGCAGCGTAGGGGACTGGGACCCGGTTGGCTACACCTTC.

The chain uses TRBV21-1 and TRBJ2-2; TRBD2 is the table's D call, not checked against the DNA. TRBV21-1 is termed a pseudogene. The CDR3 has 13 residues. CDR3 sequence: CASKEGSPGELFF. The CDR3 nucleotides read TGTGCCAGCAAGGAGGGGTCCCCCGGGGAGCTGTTTTTT.

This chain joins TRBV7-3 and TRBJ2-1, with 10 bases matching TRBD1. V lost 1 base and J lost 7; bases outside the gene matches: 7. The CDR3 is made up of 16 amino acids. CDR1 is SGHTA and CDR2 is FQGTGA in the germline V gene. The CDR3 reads CASSLSVGTGENEQFF. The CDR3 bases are TGTGCCAGCAGCTTAAGTGTCGGGACAGGGGAAAATGAGCAGTTCTTC.

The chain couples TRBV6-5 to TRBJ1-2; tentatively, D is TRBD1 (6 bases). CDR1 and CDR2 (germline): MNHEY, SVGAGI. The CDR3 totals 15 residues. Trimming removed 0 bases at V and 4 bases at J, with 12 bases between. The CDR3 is CASSYSRGQIYGYTF. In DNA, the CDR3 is TGTGCCAGCAGTTACTCGAGAGGACAGATCTATGGCTACACCTTC.

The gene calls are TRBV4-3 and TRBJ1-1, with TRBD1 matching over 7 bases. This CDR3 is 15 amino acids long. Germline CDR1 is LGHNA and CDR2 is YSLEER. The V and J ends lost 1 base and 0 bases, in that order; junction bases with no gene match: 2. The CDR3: CASSQAGGMNTEAFF. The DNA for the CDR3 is TGCGCCAGCAGCCAAGCAGGGGGGATGAACACTGAAGCTTTCTTT.

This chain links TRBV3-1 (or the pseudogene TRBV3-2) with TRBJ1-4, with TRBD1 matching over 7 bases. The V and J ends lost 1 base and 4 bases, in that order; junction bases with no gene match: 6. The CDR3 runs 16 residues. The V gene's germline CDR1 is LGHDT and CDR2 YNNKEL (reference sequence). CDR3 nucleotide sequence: TGTGCCAGCAGCCAAGCCGCGGGACAGTATAATGAAAAACTGTTTTTT. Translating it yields CASSQAAGQYNEKLFF.

CDR3 region: CASSIYNEQFF. The CDR3 DNA is TGTGCCAGCAGTATATACAATGAGCAGTTCTTC. The genes are TRBV2 and TRBJ2-1; D gene uncertain. The CDR3 totals 11 residues. CDR1 is SNHLY and CDR2 is FYNNEI in the germline V gene. V gave up 5 bases and J gave up 4 bases, with 3 bases separating them.

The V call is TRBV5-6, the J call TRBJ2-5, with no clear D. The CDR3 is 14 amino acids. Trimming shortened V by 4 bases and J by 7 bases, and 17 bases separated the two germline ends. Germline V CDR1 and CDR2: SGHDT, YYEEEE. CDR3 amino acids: CASSEARVTWTQYF. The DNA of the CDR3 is TGTGCCAGCAGCGAAGCCCGAGTAACTTGGACCCAGTACTTC.

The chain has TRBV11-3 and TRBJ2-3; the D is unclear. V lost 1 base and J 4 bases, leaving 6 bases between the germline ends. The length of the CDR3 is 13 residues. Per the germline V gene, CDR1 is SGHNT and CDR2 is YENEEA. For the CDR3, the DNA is TGTGCCAGCAGCTTAGCCCCGGCAGATACGCAGTATTTT. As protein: CASSLAPADTQYF.

CDR3 DNA sequence: TGTGCCAGCAGCTTGGGGCCGACAGGGGGAGGTGGCTACACCTTC. The encoded protein is CASSLGPTGGGGYTF. The chain has TRBV5-6 and TRBJ1-2; TRBD1 matches 9 bases. The junction had 7 bases not matched to a gene; V was cut back by 0 bases and J by 7 bases. Per the germline V gene, CDR1 is SGHDT and CDR2 is YYEEEE. The CDR3 sequence is 15 residues long.

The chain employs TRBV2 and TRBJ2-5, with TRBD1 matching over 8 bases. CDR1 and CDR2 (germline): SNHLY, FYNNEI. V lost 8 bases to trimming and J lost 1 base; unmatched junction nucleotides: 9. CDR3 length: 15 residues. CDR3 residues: CASGRGQVTQETQYF. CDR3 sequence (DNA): TGTGCCAGCGGAAGGGGACAGGTAACCCAAGAGACCCAGTACTTC.

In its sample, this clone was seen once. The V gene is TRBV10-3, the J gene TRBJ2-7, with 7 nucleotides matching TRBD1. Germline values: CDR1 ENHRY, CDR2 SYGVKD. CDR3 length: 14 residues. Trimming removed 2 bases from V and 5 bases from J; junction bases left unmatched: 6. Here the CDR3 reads CAISEVGRGNEQYF. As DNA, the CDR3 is TGTGCCATCAGTGAGGTAGGCAGGGGGAACGAGCAGTACTTC.

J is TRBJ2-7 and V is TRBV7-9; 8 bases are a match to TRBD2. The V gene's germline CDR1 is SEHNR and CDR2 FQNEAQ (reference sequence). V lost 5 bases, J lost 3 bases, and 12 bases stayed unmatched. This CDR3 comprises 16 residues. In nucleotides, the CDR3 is TGTGCCAGCAGCCCACCGGGACCCGGGGGGGACTACGAGCAGTACTTC. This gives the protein CASSPPGPGGDYEQYF. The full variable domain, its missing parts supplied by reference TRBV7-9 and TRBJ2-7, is DTGVSQNPRHKITKRGQNVTFRCDPISEHNRLYWYRQTLGQGPEFLTYFQNEAQLEKSRLLSDRFSAERPKGSFSTLEIQRTEQGDSAMYLCASSPPGPGGDYEQYFGPGTRLTVT.